This TCR beta chain was sequenced for a study of T-cell reconstitution after alpha-beta-depleted transplantation in children. Molecular barcoding with unique molecular identifiers was used for the TCRbeta library. TCRdb re-called the PCR reads with MiXCR, one entry per CDR3 protein. There are 98,000 or so distinct CDR3 sequences in the sample; under 25% occur only once, and around a fifth lies in the top ten. A few counts support this clonotype. Trimming stripped 0 bases from V and 0 bases from J, with 9 bases between. Germline CDR1 is DFQATT and CDR2 is SNEGSKA (reference sequence). This CDR3 spans 14 amino acids.

The V gene is TRBV20-1, the J gene TRBJ2-7; the D is unclear. Source: PBMCs, taken before TCRalphabeta/CD19-depleted stem cell transplant. The source of this sequence is a boy younger than 10 with acute lymphoblastic leukemia, due to receive a stem cell transplant. This CDR3 is CSARDKGRSYEQYF. In DNA form, the CDR3 reads TGCAGTGCTAGAGATAAGGGCCGCTCCTACGAGCAGTACTTC.